One sample yielded the 2 T cell receptor beta chains listed below, sequenced in a study of PD-1 blockade in mismatch repair-deficient tumors. Assay used: immunoSEQ multiplex PCR; TCRdb lists only in-frame clones, some missing. Of roughly 38,000 clones listed, 80% to 85% are singletons. The starting material was PBMCs, obtained about 40 weeks after starting pembrolizumab. Source of these receptors: an adult with mismatch repair-deficient cancer.

Written as DNA, the CDR3 is TGTGCCAGCAGTTACCGAGCTCGGGGCTACGAGCAGTACTTC. Protein product: CASSYRARGYEQYF. The chain recombines TRBV6-5 with TRBJ2-7; possible D gene TRBD2, 5 bases. Per the germline V gene, CDR1 is MNHEY and CDR2 is SVGAGI. CDR3 length: 14 amino acids. The ends were cut back, 2 bases at V and 3 bases at J, with 11 bases in the middle.

This clone has only a few counts. The V call is TRBV14, the J call TRBJ2-7; the D gene is possibly TRBD1 (5 bases). The CDR3 extends over 12 amino acids. The germline V and J ends were trimmed by 5 bases and 4 bases, with 9 bases remaining between them. Germline values: CDR1 SGHDN, CDR2 FVKESK. CDR3 in DNA: TGTGCCAGCAGCTTGCAGGGTTACGAGCAGTACTTC. It is translated as CASSLQGYEQYF. Combining the CDR3 with reference TRBV14 and TRBJ2-7 gives the whole variable domain EAGVTQFPSHSVIEKGQTVTLRCDPISGHDNLYWYRRVMGKEIKFLLHFVKESKQDESGMPNNRFLAERTGGTYSTLKVQPAELEDSGVYFCASSLQGYEQYFGPGTRLTVT.